The entry below gives a single T cell receptor (beta chain) sequence along with its context. This specimen comes from a study of cytomegalovirus exposure and HLA in healthy donors. Losses at the gene ends were 4 bases for V and 9 bases for J; bases not matched to a gene: 18. CDR3 length: 16 residues. CDR1 is SGHRS, CDR2 YFSETQ, per germline. Use of 60 Vbeta and 13 Jbeta primers characterized the PCR. Clones were sequenced by immunoSEQ multiplex PCR, and TCRdb holds only the in-frame ones, with some missing. This sample carries around 130,000 clones, 76% of them seen once, and the ten largest clones take 1.8%.

This sequence originates from a man aged 40-49 years in good health and CMV-seronegative. Sequencing used PBMCs. The V and J genes are TRBV5-1 and TRBJ2-7; 8 bases align to TRBD2. CDR3 DNA sequence: TGCGCCAGCAGCCCTGGGGCGTCGGGACTAGAATCAAGGCAGTACTTC. Protein product: CASSPGASGLESRQYF.